The clone carrying this T cell receptor (beta chain) has a handful of counts. Trimming removed 9 bases from V and 3 bases from J, with 11 bases in between. Germline lookup yields CDR1 MNHEY and CDR2 SVGEGT. This CDR3 comprises 13 residues. Each CDR3 protein gets one entry after TCRdb re-called the RT-PCR reads with MiXCR. This sample carries fewer than 800,000 distinct CDR3 sequences, more than 13% of them seen once, and the ten largest clones take about 3.9%. The material sequenced was memory CD4+ T cells from blood. This clonotype was obtained from a female donor in good health, serving as a healthy control. The chain uses TRBV6-2 or TRBV6-3 and TRBJ2-2; D gene unclear. The CDR3 protein is CARDDQHTGELFF. CDR3 nucleotides: TGTGCCAGGGACGACCAGCACACCGGGGAGCTGTTTTTT.